These 6 T cell receptor beta chains originate from one sample sequenced in a study of T-cell reconstitution after alpha-beta-depleted transplantation in children. Using unique molecular identifiers, the investigators prepared the TCRbeta library. TCRdb independently ran MiXCR on the PCR reads; one entry per CDR3 protein. The sample has around 440,000 distinct CDR3 sequences; roughly 10% are singletons. The sequencing here drew on PBMCs, taken before TCRalphabeta/CD19-depleted stem cell transplant. The receptors stem from a child younger than 10 with inherited bone marrow failure, due to receive a stem cell transplant.

This clonotype appeared many times. CDR3 sequence reads: CASSRRHSAGGLGWYEQYF. The CDR3 DNA reads TGTGCCAGCAGCCGACGCCATTCCGCGGGAGGCCTTGGATGGTACGAGCAGTACTTC. This chain connects TRBV6-1 to TRBJ2-7; 8 nucleotides line up with TRBD2. V dropped 6 bases and J dropped 4; count of bases not matched to a gene: 23. Germline V gene sequence: CDR1 MNHNS, CDR2 SASEGT. This CDR3 contains 19 residues.

A remark on this clonotype: This may be a read error, as it is one base from a much larger clone. The chain uses TRBV27 and TRBJ2-4, with TRBD1 as a possible D gene (6 bases). V gave up 5 bases and J gave up 9 bases, with 17 bases separating them. The CDR3 totals 14 residues. CDR1 and CDR2 (germline): MNHEY, SMNVEV (reference sequence). Here the CDR3 reads CASSPRQAVGIQYF. The CDR3 region has the DNA TGTGCCAGCAGTCCACGACAGGCGGTTGGCATTCAGTACTTC.

This clonotype was seen many times. The CDR3 nucleotides read TGCAGCGCCGACAATAACAGGGTCGACGGGGAGCTGTTTTTT. The encoded protein is CSADNNRVDGELFF. The chain combines TRBV29-1 with TRBJ2-2; a weak D match, TRBD1 (6 bases). The length of the CDR3 is 14 residues. V lost 7 bases to trimming and J lost 7 bases, with 19 bases between them. Germline assignment: CDR1 SQVTM and CDR2 ANQGSEA.

This clonotype was counted many times. The chain carries TRBV4-3 and TRBJ1-1, with TRBD1 matching over 7 bases. The V gene's germline CDR1 is LGHNA and CDR2 YSLEER. V was clipped by 0 bases and J by 1 base; unmatched bases: 8. The CDR3 consists of 17 residues. The CDR3 region has the DNA TGCGCCAGCAGCCAAGAAGACCACAGGGGCGGGAACACTGAAGCTTTCTTT. As protein: CASSQEDHRGGNTEAFF.

The chain links TRBV20-1 to TRBJ1-4; TRBD1 aligns across 7 bases. The CDR3 sequence is 14 residues long. CDR1 is DFQATT and CDR2 is SNEGSKA in the germline V gene (reference sequence). V lost 3 bases to trimming and J lost 12 bases; unmatched junction nucleotides: 13. The CDR3 reads CSARPYQGDLELFF. The CDR3 DNA reads as TGCAGTGCTAGGCCGTATCAGGGGGACTTGGAACTGTTTTTT.

This clonotype was detected a few times. The chain links TRBV6-2 or TRBV6-3 to TRBJ2-6; no firm D call. Deletions cut 5 bases from V and 0 bases from J, with 8 bases between. Germline CDR1 and CDR2: MNHEY and SVGEGT. The length of the CDR3 is 15 residues. CDR3 nucleotide sequence: TGTGCCAGCAGTACAGCTTACTCTGGGGCCAACGTCCTGACTTTC. Protein: CASSTAYSGANVLTF.